Listed here is a single T cell receptor (beta chain). These data originate in a study of OX40 agonist ivuxolimab in advanced cancers. Across the study: The study gave patients intravenous ivuxolimab at 0.01 to 10 mg/kg every 2 weeks. Enrollees could have had prior anti-PD-1, anti-PD-L1 or anti-CTLA-4 therapy, which about 40% had received.

Sequencing used immunoSEQ multiplex PCR; TCRdb keeps in-frame clones, though not all of them. The data show approximately 74,000 clones, around 83% seen once. Blood draws occurred at baseline, cycle 4 day 1, and cycle 7 day 1. This CDR3 has 15 residues. Trimming removed 4 bases from V and 3 bases from J, with 13 bases in between. CDR1 is SGHAT and CDR2 is FQNNGV in the germline V gene. The source material was CD4+ or CD8+ T cells sorted from blood, sampled in a trial of the OX40 agonist ivuxolimab. This clonotype was sampled from an adult with an advanced solid tumor such as melanoma, head and neck, liver or kidney cancer. This chain uses TRBV11-2 with TRBJ2-1, with D possibly called TRBD1 or TRBD2 (5 bases each). The chain's CDR3 is CASSYVGTGYNEQFF. CDR3 nucleotides: TGTGCCAGCAGCTACGTAGGGACGGGCTACAATGAGCAGTTCTTC.